The rows below give T cell receptor beta chains drawn from one sample of a study of T-cell memory formation after mild COVID-19. Each CDR3 protein gets one entry after TCRdb re-called the 5' RACE reads with MiXCR. The table shows about 340,000 distinct CDR3 sequences, with around 21% occurring only once. Sequences were obtained from PBMCs or a T cell subset sorted from them (not recorded which). All receptors come from an adult woman who had mild COVID-19 (a few samples of this study predate the infection). Cell type and time point are not known. Each CDR3 is given with its conserved first and last residue. The D gene is left open where the match is weak. Clone sizes are given selectively: once, few, many, or a class where the clone is expanded.

V: TRBV19; J: TRBJ2-7; size: NA; D: TRBD1; DNA: TGTGCCAGTAGCCACCGGGACAGGGGGCGTGAGCAGTACTTC; CDR3: CASSHRDRGREQYF
V: TRBV20-1; J: TRBJ2-7; size: few; D: TRBD2; DNA: TGCAGTGCTAGAGTCCCTAGCGGGGCCCCCTACGAGCAGTACTTC; CDR3: CSARVPSGAPYEQYF
V: TRBV7-3; J: TRBJ2-1; size: few; D: NA; DNA: TGTGCCAGCACCTTACGGCCGGGAGCTGAGAATGAGCAGTTCTTC; CDR3: CASTLRPGAENEQFF
V: TRBV5-1; J: TRBJ2-5; size: many; D: TRBD1; DNA: TGCGCCAGCGGAGACAGGGGAGTAGGAGAGACCCAGTACTTC; CDR3: CASGDRGVGETQYF
V: TRBV9; J: TRBJ2-7; size: few; D: TRBD2; DNA: TGTGCCAGCAGCGCGAGACGCCCGCAAATAGCGGGAGGGCCCTACGAGCAGTACTTC; CDR3: CASSARRPQIAGGPYEQYF
V: TRBV19; J: TRBJ1-1; size: NA; D: NA; DNA: TGTGCCAGTAGTATGGGCACCCGGAACACTGAAGCTTTCTTT; CDR3: CASSMGTRNTEAFF
V: TRBV3-1; J: TRBJ1-1; size: NA; D: TRBD1; DNA: TGTGCCAGCAGCCCCCACGGGGACAGGTTCATGAACACTGAAGCTTTCTTT; CDR3: CASSPHGDRFMNTEAFF
V: TRBV7-2; J: TRBJ1-5; size: few; D: TRBD1; DNA: TGTGCCAGCAGCTTAGGGACAGGGGGGAAGCCCCAGCATTTT; CDR3: CASSLGTGGKPQHF
V: TRBV12-3/TRBV12-4; J: TRBJ2-3; size: NA; D: TRBD2; DNA: TGTGCCAGCAGTATAGGGGCGGGAGTAACAGATACGCAGTATTTT; CDR3: CASSIGAGVTDTQYF
V: TRBV2; J: TRBJ1-6; size: few; D: NA; DNA: TGTGCCAGCAGTGAAGGTCGGCAGGGCAATTCACCCCTCCACTTT; CDR3: CASSEGRQGNSPLHF
V: TRBV12-3/TRBV12-4; J: TRBJ2-5; size: NA; D: TRBD1; DNA: TGTGCCAGCAGTCTCACAGGGGTCCAAGAGACCCAGTACTTC; CDR3: CASSLTGVQETQYF
V: TRBV20-1; J: TRBJ2-5; size: few; D: TRBD1; DNA: TGCAGTGCAACCCCGGCCAGGGGGTCGGTGGAGACCCAGTACTTC; CDR3: CSATPARGSVETQYF
V: TRBV9; J: TRBJ1-6; size: many; D: NA; DNA: TGTGCCAGCAGCCCCCTCATTAAGTATAATTCACCCCTCCACTTT; CDR3: CASSPLIKYNSPLHF
V: TRBV7-2; J: TRBJ2-1; size: NA; D: TRBD2; DNA: TGTGCCAGCAGCAAGAGCGGGGGTTATTCCTACAATGAGCAGTTCTTC; CDR3: CASSKSGGYSYNEQFF